The rows below give T cell receptor beta chains drawn from one sample of a study of blood T cell repertoires in COVID-19. Sequenced by immunoSEQ multiplex PCR; TCRdb stores in-frame clones only, minus some. The sample contains around 90,000 clones, approximately 92% of which appear only once. The sample taken for sequencing was peripheral blood. These receptors all come from a woman aged 55-69 years with active COVID-19. Each CDR3 is given with its conserved first and last residue. The order of the fields is D gene, J gene, CDR3 length, V gene, clone size, CDR3 protein, CDR3 DNA. D genes are given only for firm matches. A clone size is listed for some rows: how often the clone was seen (once, few, many), or a class if it is expanded.

>.|TRBJ2-5|13|TRBV5-1|.
CASSLSGQETQYF
TGCGCCAGCAGCTTGTCCGGCCAAGAGACCCAGTACTTC
>TRBD1|TRBJ1-1|14|TRBV19|.
CASSVGQMNTEAFF
TGTGCCAGTAGTGTGGGACAGATGAACACTGAAGCTTTCTTT
>TRBD1|TRBJ2-3|16|TRBV5-4|.
CASSPMTGGPTDTQYF
TGTGCCAGCAGCCCCATGACAGGGGGCCCCACAGATACGCAGTATTTT
>.|TRBJ2-7|13|TRBV5-4|.
CASRGGRSNEQYF
TGTGCCAGCAGGGGGGGGCGCAGTAACGAGCAGTACTTC
>.|TRBJ2-5|13|TRBV11-2|once
CASSGGARETQYF
TGTGCCAGCAGCGGGGGGGCCAGGGAGACCCAGTACTTC
>.|TRBJ1-1|13|TRBV10-1|once
CASSDKWNTEAFF
TGCGCCAGCAGTGACAAATGGAACACTGAAGCTTTCTTT
>TRBD1|TRBJ1-4|16|TRBV11-3|once
CASSSGQGKTNEKLFF
TGTGCCAGCAGCTCCGGACAGGGGAAGACTAATGAAAAACTGTTTTTT
>.|TRBJ1-1|15|TRBV3-1/TRBV3-2|.
CASSQSYRGGTEAFF
TGTGCCAGCAGCCAGAGTTACCGGGGGGGCACTGAAGCTTTCTTT
>.|TRBJ2-7|15|TRBV24-1|.
CATSDSPGISYEQYF
TGTGCCACCAGTGATTCGCCGGGGATCTCCTACGAGCAGTACTTC
>.|TRBJ2-2|16|TRBV18|.
CASSYREQTNTGELFF
TGTGCCAGCTCATACAGGGAGCAGACGAACACCGGGGAGCTGTTTTTT
>.|TRBJ2-1|15|TRBV10-1|.
CASSPRVLGNNEQFF
TGCGCCAGCAGTCCCCGAGTCCTCGGGAACAATGAGCAGTTCTTC
>.|TRBJ2-1|12|TRBV18|.
CASSPAGAEQFF
TGTGCCAGCTCCCCCGCGGGCGCTGAGCAGTTCTTC
>.|TRBJ1-5|16|TRBV2|.
CASSPREGGWGQPQHF
TGTGCCAGCAGTCCAAGGGAGGGCGGCTGGGGTCAGCCCCAGCATTTT
>.|TRBJ2-3|16|TRBV28|.
CASSFAGSVGTDTQYF
TGTGCCAGCAGTTTCGCGGGGAGCGTCGGCACAGATACGCAGTATTTT
>TRBD1|TRBJ2-7|15|TRBV18|.
CASSPPGTGKDEQYF
TGTGCCAGCTCACCACCCGGGACAGGAAAGGACGAGCAGTACTTC
>TRBD1|TRBJ2-5|13|TRBV5-1|.
CASSSTGGETQYF
TGCGCCAGCAGCAGCACAGGGGGGGAGACCCAGTACTTC
>TRBD1|TRBJ2-7|14|TRBV5-5|.
CASSFGEQGSEQYF
TGTGCCAGCAGCTTTGGAGAACAGGGGTCCGAGCAGTACTTC
>TRBD2|TRBJ2-5|16|TRBV5-1|.
CASSLALVMGGETQYF
TGCGCCAGCAGCTTGGCCTTGGTGATGGGGGGGGAGACCCAGTACTTC
>.|TRBJ2-5|15|TRBV7-9|.
CASSLGVGGQETQYF
TGTGCCAGCAGCTTAGGGGTGGGGGGTCAAGAGACCCAGTACTTC
>.|TRBJ2-1|10|TRBV7-4|.
CARPGPHLLF
TGTGCCAGACCGGGTCCTCACCTTCTCTTC
>.|TRBJ1-4|14|TRBV6-1|once
CASSETGLNEKLFF
TGTGCCAGCAGTGAGACAGGATTAAATGAAAAACTGTTTTTT
>TRBD1|TRBJ1-1|16|TRBV28|.
CASSLGTALPDTEAFF
TGTGCCAGCAGTTTGGGGACAGCCTTGCCGGACACTGAAGCTTTCTTT
>TRBD1|TRBJ1-1|13|TRBV28|.
CAGHRGQDTEAFF
TGTGCCGGCCACAGGGGGCAGGACACTGAAGCTTTCTTT
>.|TRBJ2-3|14|TRBV27|.
CASSSPRVGNTQYF
TGTGCCAGCAGTTCCCCCAGGGTGGGGAATACGCAGTATTTT
>TRBD1|TRBJ1-4|15|TRBV3-1/TRBV3-2|.
CASSRRQGGDEKLFF
TGTGCCAGCAGCCGCCGACAGGGTGGTGATGAAAAACTGTTTTTT
>TRBD2|TRBJ2-5|15|TRBV9|.
CASSETSGRAETQYF
TGTGCCAGCAGCGAGACTAGCGGGAGGGCGGAGACCCAGTACTTC
>TRBD1|TRBJ1-2|14|TRBV28|.
CASSAGTVVSGYTF
TGTGCCAGCAGCGCCGGGACAGTCGTCTCCGGCTACACCTTC
>TRBD2|TRBJ2-7|16|TRBV11-3|.
CASSLGVGLGTYEQYF
TGTGCCAGCAGCTTAGGAGTGGGACTAGGGACCTACGAGCAGTACTTC
>.|TRBJ2-4|15|TRBV28|.
CASSPPLLAKNIQYF
TGTGCCAGCAGTCCCCCACTCCTGGCCAAAAACATTCAGTACTTC
>TRBD2|TRBJ2-5|16|TRBV6-2/TRBV6-3|.
CASSKTPPGLRGTQYF
TGTGCCAGCAGCAAAACCCCTCCGGGACTAAGGGGGACCCAGTACTTC
>TRBD1|TRBJ1-3|13|TRBV28|.
CASNRGGGNTIYF
TGTGCCAGCAACAGGGGTGGCGGAAACACCATATATTTT
>TRBD2|TRBJ2-7|14|TRBV6-5|.
CASSSRTREGKQYF
TGTGCCAGCAGTTCCCGGACTAGGGAGGGCAAGCAGTACTTC
>TRBD1|TRBJ1-6|15|TRBV11-2|.
CASSLETGGNSPLHF
TGTGCCAGCAGCTTAGAGACAGGGGGGAATTCACCCCTCCACTTT
>.|TRBJ2-7|11|TRBV28|.
CASSRSYEQYF
TGTGCCAGCAGCCGCTCCTACGAGCAGTACTTC
>.|TRBJ2-3|15|TRBV6-5|.
CASQISSLPGDTQYF
TGTGCCAGCCAGATATCCAGCCTCCCAGGGGATACGCAGTATTTT
>TRBD2|TRBJ2-1|18|TRBV4-1|.
CASSQRLAGVKGNNEQFF
TGCGCCAGCAGCCAACGACTAGCGGGAGTTAAGGGGAACAATGAGCAGTTCTTC
>.|TRBJ1-5|15|TRBV19|.
CASRMGGVSNQPQHF
TGTGCCAGTAGGATGGGGGGGGTGAGCAATCAGCCCCAGCATTTT
>.|TRBJ1-1|13|TRBV29-1|.
CSVEGQRNTEAFF
TGCAGCGTTGAAGGACAGCGTAACACTGAAGCTTTCTTT
>TRBD1|TRBJ1-5|15|TRBV7-2|.
CASSSVRQGREPQHF
TGTGCCAGCAGCTCGGTTCGACAGGGGAGGGAGCCCCAGCATTTT
>.|TRBJ1-4|15|TRBV2|.
CASSDVGGGDEKLFF
TGTGCCAGCAGTGATGTTGGCGGGGGGGATGAAAAACTGTTTTTT
>TRBD1|TRBJ1-3|16|TRBV11-2|.
CASSMTGDSSWNTIYF
TGTGCCAGCAGTATGACAGGGGATAGTTCGTGGAACACCATATATTTT
>.|TRBJ2-3|11|TRBV20-1|.
CSARAQDTQYF
TGCAGTGCTAGAGCACAGGATACGCAGTATTTT
>TRBD1|TRBJ1-2|13|TRBV4-2|few
CASSQAGGDGYTF
TGTGCCAGCAGCCAAGCAGGGGGCGATGGCTACACCTTC
>.|TRBJ2-5|15|TRBV28|once
CASSSLIGGQETQYF
TGTGCCAGCAGTAGCCTCATAGGAGGGCAAGAGACCCAGTACTTC
>TRBD1|TRBJ1-1|12|TRBV6-5|.
CATVQGADEAFF
TGTGCCACCGTACAGGGGGCGGACGAGGCTTTCTTT
>.|TRBJ1-6|14|TRBV28|.
CASRRDSYNSPLHF
TGTGCCAGCCGGAGGGACTCCTATAATTCACCCCTCCACTTT
>TRBD1|TRBJ1-2|13|TRBV18|.
CASSIDRARGYTF
TGTGCCAGCTCTATCGACAGGGCCCGTGGCTACACCTTC
>.|TRBJ1-1|14|TRBV10-3|once
CAIRGARMNTEAFF
TGTGCCATCAGGGGGGCGAGGATGAACACTGAAGCTTTCTTT
>TRBD1|TRBJ2-7|15|TRBV18|.
CASSPPGRGSYEQYF
TGTGCCAGCTCACCCCCTGGCAGGGGGTCTTACGAGCAGTACTTC
>TRBD2|TRBJ2-1|15|TRBV30|.
CAWGPEDSGRNEQFF
TGTGCCTGGGGCCCGGAGGACAGCGGGAGGAATGAGCAGTTCTTC
>.|TRBJ2-1|14|TRBV28|once
CASSFRTVLGEQFF
TGTGCCAGCAGTTTCCGGACAGTATTGGGTGAGCAGTTCTTC
>TRBD1|TRBJ2-7|16|TRBV6-1|.
CASSEAVRTGPYEQYF
TGTGCCAGCAGTGAAGCGGTTCGGACAGGACCCTACGAGCAGTACTTC
>.|TRBJ2-7|17|TRBV28|.
CASSLKLGAGDLYEQYF
TGTGCCAGCAGTTTAAAGTTGGGGGCGGGAGACTTGTACGAGCAGTACTTC
>TRBD1|TRBJ2-7|17|TRBV27|.
CASSSTYRGPKGSEQYF
TGTGCCAGCAGTTCAACCTACAGGGGCCCCAAAGGCTCCGAGCAGTACTTC
>.|TRBJ2-5|14|TRBV2|.
CASSFFGESETQYF
TGTGCCAGCAGTTTTTTCGGGGAATCCGAGACCCAGTACTTC
>.|TRBJ1-2|13|TRBV28|.
CASSTGTSYGYTF
TGTGCCAGCAGCACCGGGACTTCCTATGGCTACACCTTC
>.|TRBJ1-5|15|TRBV24-1|.
CATSDSGTPQQPQHF
TGTGCCACCAGTGACTCCGGGACACCACAACAGCCCCAGCATTTT
>TRBD2|TRBJ2-3|15|TRBV6-4|.
CASSDSGGRADTQYF
TGTGCCAGCAGTGACTCGGGAGGGAGGGCAGATACGCAGTATTTT
>TRBD1|TRBJ1-4|17|TRBV7-2|.
CASSLAGGVLANEKLFF
TGTGCCAGCAGCTTAGCAGGGGGCGTTTTAGCTAATGAAAAACTGTTTTTT